Described below is a single T cell receptor (beta chain) sequence and its context. Its matching antigen is unknown. The sample comes from a study of T-cell memory formation after mild COVID-19. As for the study in general: The study found TCR clusters largely donor specific.

General study results and limits: CD4+ contracting clones lay mainly in CM and EM, CD8+ ones in EMRA. Some SARS-CoV-2-responding clones were already detected in memory before infection.

The CDR3 runs 15 residues. Unmatched junction bases numbered 4, after V lost 3 bases and J lost 3 bases. TCRdb re-derived calls from the 5' RACE reads in MiXCR, one entry per CDR3 protein. This table holds 450,000 to 650,000 distinct CDR3 sequences, about a fifth found once. The chain has TRBV12-3 or TRBV12-4 and TRBJ1-1; TRBD1 agrees at 10 bases. The material sequenced was PBMCs or a T cell subset sorted from them (not recorded which). The sequence was collected from an adult woman who had mild COVID-19 (a few samples of this study predate the infection). Cell type and time point are not known. The CDR3 protein is CASSFAGTGDTEAFF. As DNA, the CDR3 is TGTGCCAGCAGTTTCGCCGGGACAGGGGACACTGAAGCTTTCTTT.